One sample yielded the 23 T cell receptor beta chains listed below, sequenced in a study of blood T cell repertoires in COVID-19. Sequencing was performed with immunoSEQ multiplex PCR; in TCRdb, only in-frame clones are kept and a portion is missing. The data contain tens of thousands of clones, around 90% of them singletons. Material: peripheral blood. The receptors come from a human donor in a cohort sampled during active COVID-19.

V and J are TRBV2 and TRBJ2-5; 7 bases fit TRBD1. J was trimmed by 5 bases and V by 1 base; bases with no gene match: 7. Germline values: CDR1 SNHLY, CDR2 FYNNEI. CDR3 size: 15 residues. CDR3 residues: CASSEEGTGAETQYF. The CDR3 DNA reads TGTGCCAGCAGTGAAGAAGGTACAGGGGCCGAGACCCAGTACTTC.

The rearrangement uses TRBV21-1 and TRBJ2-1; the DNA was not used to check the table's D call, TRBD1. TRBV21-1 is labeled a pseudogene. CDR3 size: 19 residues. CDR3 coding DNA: TGTGCCAGCAGCGGAGGCCGGGACAGGGGGGATTATAGGGACAATGAGCAGTTCTTC. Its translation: CASSGGRDRGDYRDNEQFF.

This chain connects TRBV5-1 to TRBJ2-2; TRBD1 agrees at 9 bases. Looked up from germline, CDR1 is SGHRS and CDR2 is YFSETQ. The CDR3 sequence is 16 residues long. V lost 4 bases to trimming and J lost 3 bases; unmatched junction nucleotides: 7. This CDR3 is CASSPWRTGDTGELFF. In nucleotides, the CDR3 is TGCGCCAGCAGCCCGTGGAGGACAGGGGACACCGGGGAGCTGTTTTTT.

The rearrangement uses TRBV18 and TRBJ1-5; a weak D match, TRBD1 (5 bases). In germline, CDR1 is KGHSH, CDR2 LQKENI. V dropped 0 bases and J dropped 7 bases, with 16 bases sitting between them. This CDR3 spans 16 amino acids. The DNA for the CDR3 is TGTGCCAGCTCACCACCGGGGGGGATAGGGTCCCAGCCCCAGCATTTT. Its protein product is CASSPPGGIGSQPQHF. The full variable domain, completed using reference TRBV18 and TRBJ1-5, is NAGVMQNPRHLVRRRGQEARLRCSPMKGHSHVYWYRQLPEEGLKFMVYLQKENIIDESGMPKERFSAEFPKEGPSILRIQQVVRGDSAAYFCASSPPGGIGSQPQHFGDGTRLSIL.

The CDR3, as DNA: TGCAGTGCTAGTGAACCAGACAGGGATTATGGCTACACCTTC. Its translation is CSASEPDRDYGYTF. V and J are TRBV20-1 and TRBJ1-2; 7 bases align to TRBD1. CDR3 length: 14 residues. With V trimmed by 3 bases and J by 5 bases, 9 bases remained unmatched. CDR1 and CDR2 from the germline V gene are DFQATT and SNEGSKA (reference sequence).

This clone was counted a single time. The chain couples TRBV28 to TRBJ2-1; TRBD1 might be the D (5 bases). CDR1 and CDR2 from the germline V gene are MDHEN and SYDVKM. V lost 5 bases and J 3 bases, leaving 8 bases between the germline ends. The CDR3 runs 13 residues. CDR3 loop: CASSTGLYNEQFF. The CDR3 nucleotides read TGTGCCAGCAGTACAGGCCTCTACAATGAGCAGTTCTTC. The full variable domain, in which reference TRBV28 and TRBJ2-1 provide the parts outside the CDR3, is DVKVTQSSRYLVKRTGEKVFLECVQDMDHENMFWYRQDPGLGLRLIYFSYDVKMKEKGDIPEGYSVSREKKERFSLILESASTNQTSMYLCASSTGLYNEQFFGPGTRLTVL.

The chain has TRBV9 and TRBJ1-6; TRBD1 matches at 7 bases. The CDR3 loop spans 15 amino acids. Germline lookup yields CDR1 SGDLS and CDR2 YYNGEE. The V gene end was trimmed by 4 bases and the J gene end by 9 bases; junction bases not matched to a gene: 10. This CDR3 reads CASSPGTAVGSPLHF. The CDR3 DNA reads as TGTGCCAGCAGCCCCGGGACAGCTGTTGGTTCACCCCTCCACTTT.

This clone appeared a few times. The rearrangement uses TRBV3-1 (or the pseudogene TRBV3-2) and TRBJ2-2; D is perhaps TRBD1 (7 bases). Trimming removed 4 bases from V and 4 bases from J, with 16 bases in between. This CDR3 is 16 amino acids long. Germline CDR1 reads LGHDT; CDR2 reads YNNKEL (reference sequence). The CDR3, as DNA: TGTGCCAGCAGCCCACCCAGGGGGGAAACCACCGGGGAGCTGTTTTTT. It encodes CASSPPRGETTGELFF.

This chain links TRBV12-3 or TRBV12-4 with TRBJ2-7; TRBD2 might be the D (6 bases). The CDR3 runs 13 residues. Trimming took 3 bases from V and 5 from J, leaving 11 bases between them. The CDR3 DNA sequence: TGTGCCAGCAGTTTGAACACGGGGGACGAGCAGTACTTC. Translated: CASSLNTGDEQYF.

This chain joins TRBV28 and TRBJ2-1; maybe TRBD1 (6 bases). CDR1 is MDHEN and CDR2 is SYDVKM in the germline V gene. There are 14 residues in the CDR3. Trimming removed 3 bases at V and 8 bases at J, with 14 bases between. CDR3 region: CASSFSTGHYEQFF. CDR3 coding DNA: TGTGCCAGCAGTTTTTCAACGGGACACTATGAGCAGTTCTTC.

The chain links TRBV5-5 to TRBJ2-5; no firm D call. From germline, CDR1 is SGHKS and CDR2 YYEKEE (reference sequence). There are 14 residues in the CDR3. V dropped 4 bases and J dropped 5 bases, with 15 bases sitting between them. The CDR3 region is CASSLLQARETQYF. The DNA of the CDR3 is TGTGCCAGCAGCCTCCTCCAAGCGAGGGAGACCCAGTACTTC.

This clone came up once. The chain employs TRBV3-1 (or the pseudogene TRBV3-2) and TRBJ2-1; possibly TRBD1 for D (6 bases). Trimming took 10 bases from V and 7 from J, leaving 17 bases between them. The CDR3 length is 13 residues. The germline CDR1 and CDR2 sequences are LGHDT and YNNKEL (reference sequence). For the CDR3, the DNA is TGTGCCACTGGAAAACAGGGTTCAAATGAGCAGTTCTTC. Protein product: CATGKQGSNEQFF.

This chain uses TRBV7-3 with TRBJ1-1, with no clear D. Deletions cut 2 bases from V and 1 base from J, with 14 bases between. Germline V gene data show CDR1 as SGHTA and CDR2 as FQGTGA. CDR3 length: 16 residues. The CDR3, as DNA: TGTGCCAGCAGCTTATTGGCCCGAGGGAAGAACACTGAAGCTTTCTTT. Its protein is CASSLLARGKNTEAFF.

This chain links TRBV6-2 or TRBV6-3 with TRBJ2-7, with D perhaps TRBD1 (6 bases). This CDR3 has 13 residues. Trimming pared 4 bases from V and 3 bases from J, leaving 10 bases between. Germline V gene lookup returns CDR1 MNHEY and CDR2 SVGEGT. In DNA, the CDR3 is TGTGCCAGCAGTTTCCTACAGGGCTACGAGCAGTACTTC. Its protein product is CASSFLQGYEQYF.

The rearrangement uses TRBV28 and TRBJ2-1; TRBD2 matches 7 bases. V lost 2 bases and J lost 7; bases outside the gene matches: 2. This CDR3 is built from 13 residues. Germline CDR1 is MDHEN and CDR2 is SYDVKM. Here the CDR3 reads CASSLAGVNEQFF. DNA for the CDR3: TGTGCCAGCAGTTTAGCGGGAGTGAATGAGCAGTTCTTC.

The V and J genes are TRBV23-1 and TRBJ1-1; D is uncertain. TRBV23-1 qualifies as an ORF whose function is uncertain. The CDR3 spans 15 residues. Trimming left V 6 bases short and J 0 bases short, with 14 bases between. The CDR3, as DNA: TGCGCCAGCAGCTGCTACCACGTGATGAACACTGAAGCTTTCTTT. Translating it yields CASSCYHVMNTEAFF.

The CDR3 sequence is CASSWGQNTGELFF. CDR3 DNA: TGTGCCAGCAGCTGGGGACAGAACACCGGGGAGCTGTTTTTT. The chain links TRBV5-4 to TRBJ2-2, with a weak D call TRBD1 (6 bases). Per the germline V gene, CDR1 is SGHNT and CDR2 is YYREEE (reference sequence). This CDR3 has 14 residues. V lost 3 bases and J 1 base, leaving 7 bases between the germline ends.

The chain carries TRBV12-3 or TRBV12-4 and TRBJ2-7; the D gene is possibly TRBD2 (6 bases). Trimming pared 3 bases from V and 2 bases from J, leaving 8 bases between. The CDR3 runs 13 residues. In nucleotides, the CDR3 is TGTGCCAGCAGTTTCCGCGGGGCCTACGAGCAGTACTTC. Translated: CASSFRGAYEQYF.

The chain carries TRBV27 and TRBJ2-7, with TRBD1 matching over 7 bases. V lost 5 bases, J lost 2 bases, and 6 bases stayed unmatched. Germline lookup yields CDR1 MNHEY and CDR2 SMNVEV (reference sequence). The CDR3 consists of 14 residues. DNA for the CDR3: TGTGCCAGCAGTCGAACACAGGGGACCTACGAGCAGTACTTC. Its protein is CASSRTQGTYEQYF.

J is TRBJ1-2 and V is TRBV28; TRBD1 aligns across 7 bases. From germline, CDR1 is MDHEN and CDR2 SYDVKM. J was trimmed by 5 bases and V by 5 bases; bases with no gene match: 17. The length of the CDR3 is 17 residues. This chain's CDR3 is CASSQLSKGAGEYGYTF. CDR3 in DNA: TGTGCCAGCAGTCAACTGAGTAAGGGGGCAGGAGAATATGGCTACACCTTC.

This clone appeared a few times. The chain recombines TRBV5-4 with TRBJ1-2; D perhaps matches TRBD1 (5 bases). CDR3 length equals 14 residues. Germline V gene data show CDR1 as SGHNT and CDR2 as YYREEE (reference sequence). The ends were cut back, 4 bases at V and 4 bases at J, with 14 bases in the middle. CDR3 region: CASSTLQGGYGYTF. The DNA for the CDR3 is TGTGCCAGCAGCACCCTTCAGGGTGGCTATGGCTACACCTTC.

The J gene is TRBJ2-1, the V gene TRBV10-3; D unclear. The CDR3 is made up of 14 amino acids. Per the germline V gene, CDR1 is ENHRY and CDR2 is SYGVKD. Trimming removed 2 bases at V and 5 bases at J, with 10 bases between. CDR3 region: CAISEATDHNEQFF. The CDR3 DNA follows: TGTGCCATCAGTGAGGCTACAGACCACAATGAGCAGTTCTTC.

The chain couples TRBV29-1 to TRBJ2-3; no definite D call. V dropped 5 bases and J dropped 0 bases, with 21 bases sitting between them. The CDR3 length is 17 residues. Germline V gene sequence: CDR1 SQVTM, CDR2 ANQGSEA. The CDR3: CSVIPVGDVYSTDTQYF. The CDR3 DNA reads TGCAGCGTTATCCCTGTGGGCGATGTTTATAGCACAGATACGCAGTATTTT.